The clone carrying this T cell receptor (beta chain) occurred many times. Its antigen is as yet unknown. RNA transcripts gave rise to amplified TCR beta CDR3 regions. HTBI primers were employed in a first-round RT-PCR of the TCR CDR3. From the multiplex PCR reads, TCRdb called clonotypes with MiXCR, one entry per CDR3 protein. This sample has roughly 720,000 distinct CDR3 sequences, with approximately 15% found just once. The record originates from a study of T cells in Graves' hyperthyroidism and ophthalmopathy. Points from the study as a whole: It was a median around seven months before onset that the model predicted ophthalmopathy. Ophthalmopathy could be told apart from stable hyperthyroidism with a 13 V-J model.

Disease duration under 2 months; hyperthyroidism patients were aged 18 to 65. Diagnosing involved the use of clinical symptoms, serum thyroxine and TRAb, thyroid ultrasound and orbital computed tomography. This clonotype was sampled from a man aged 50 to 60 with Graves' hyperthyroidism. The sample taken for sequencing was blood.

The CDR3 sequence is CAWRRQIYEQYF. The DNA of the CDR3 is TGTGCCTGGAGAAGACAGATCTACGAGCAGTACTTC. The V call is TRBV30, the J call TRBJ2-7, with D maybe TRBD1 (5 bases). This CDR3 is 12 amino acids long. The V end was cut by 3 bases, the J end by 3 bases, with 9 bases between. Germline loops: CDR1 GTSNPN, CDR2 SVGIG (reference sequence).